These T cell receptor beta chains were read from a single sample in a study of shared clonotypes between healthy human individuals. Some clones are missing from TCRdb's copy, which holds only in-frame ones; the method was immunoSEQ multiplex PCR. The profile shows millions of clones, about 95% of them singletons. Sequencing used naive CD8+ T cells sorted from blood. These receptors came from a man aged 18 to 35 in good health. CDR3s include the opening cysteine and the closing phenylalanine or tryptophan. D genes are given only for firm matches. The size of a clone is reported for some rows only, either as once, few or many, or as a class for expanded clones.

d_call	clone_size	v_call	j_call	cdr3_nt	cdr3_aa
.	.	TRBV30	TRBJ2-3	TGTGCCTGGGGAGGGATGATTGGCGATACGCAGTATTTT	CAWGGMIGDTQYF
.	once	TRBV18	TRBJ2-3	TGTGCCAGCTCATCGCTAGGGGCGGATACGCAGTATTTT	CASSSLGADTQYF
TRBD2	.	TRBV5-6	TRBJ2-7	TGTGCCAGCAGCCGGGGGGTAGAGCAGTACTTC	CASSRGVEQYF
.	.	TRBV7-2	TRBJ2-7	TGTGCCAGCAGCTCACTATTGCAGGGCTCCTACGAGCAGTACTTC	CASSSLLQGSYEQYF
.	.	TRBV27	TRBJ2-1	TGTGCCAGCAGCACACAGGGAACCCTATACAATGAGCAGTTCTTC	CASSTQGTLYNEQFF
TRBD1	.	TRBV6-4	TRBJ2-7	TGTGCCAGCAGTGACCCCACGAACAGGGGACCGTACGAGCAGTACTTC	CASSDPTNRGPYEQYF
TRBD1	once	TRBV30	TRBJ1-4	TGTGCCTGGAGTGGGGACAGGGGGTTTAATGAAAAACTGTTTTTT	CAWSGDRGFNEKLFF
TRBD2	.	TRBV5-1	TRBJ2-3	TGCGCCAGCAGCTTGTTTCTAGCGGGAGGGAGCACAGATACGCAGTATTTT	CASSLFLAGGSTDTQYF
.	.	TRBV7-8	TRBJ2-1	TGTGCCAGCAGCTTAGGTGGCGAAAAGCAGTTCTTC	CASSLGGEKQFF
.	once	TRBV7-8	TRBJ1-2	TGTGCCAGCAGCTTAGACTTCCCGCGGGGAGGCTACACCTTC	CASSLDFPRGGYTF
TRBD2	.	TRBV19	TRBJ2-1	TGTGCCAGTAACCCTATAGGGACTAGCGGCAATGAGCAGTTCTTC	CASNPIGTSGNEQFF
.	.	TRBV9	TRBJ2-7	TGTGCCAGCACACCTAGGGAGAGCTCCTACGAGCAGTACTTC	CASTPRESSYEQYF
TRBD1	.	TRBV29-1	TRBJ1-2	TGCAGCGTTGGGAACAGGGGGTATGGCTACACCTTC	CSVGNRGYGYTF
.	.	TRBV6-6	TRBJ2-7	TGTGCCAGCCTTACACCGGGACACGGATACGAGCAGTACTTC	CASLTPGHGYEQYF
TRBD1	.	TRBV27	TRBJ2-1	TGTGCCAGCAGTCCCTCACCGGGACAGGGTTGGAATGAGCAGTTCTTC	CASSPSPGQGWNEQFF
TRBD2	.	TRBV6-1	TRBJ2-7	TGTGCCAGTCGGGGGGTAACCTACGAGCAGTACTTC	CASRGVTYEQYF
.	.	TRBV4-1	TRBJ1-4	TGCGCCAGCAGCCCCCTTCTGGCTAATGAAAAACTGTTTTTT	CASSPLLANEKLFF
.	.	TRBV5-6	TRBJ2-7	TGTGCCAGCAGCTTGAGGGGGGAGCAGTACTTC	CASSLRGEQYF
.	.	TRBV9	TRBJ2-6	TGTGCCAGCAGCGTAGGAGGGGGATTGGGCCCTGGGGCCAACGTCCTGACTTTC	CASSVGGGLGPGANVLTF
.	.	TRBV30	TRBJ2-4	TGTGCCTGTGACACAACCAAAAACATTCAGTACTTC	CACDTTKNIQYF
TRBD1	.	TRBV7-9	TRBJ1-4	TGTGCCAGCAGGCACGGGACAGGGGAAGGGGATAATGAAAAACTGTTTTTT	CASRHGTGEGDNEKLFF
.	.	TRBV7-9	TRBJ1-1	TGTGCCAGCAGCTCATCCAGTGGTGAAGCTTTCTTT	CASSSSSGEAFF
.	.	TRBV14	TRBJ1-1	TGTGCCAGCAGCCAAGGGATCCGGAACACTGAAGCTTTCTTT	CASSQGIRNTEAFF
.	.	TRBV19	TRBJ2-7	TGTGCCAGTAGTATAGGGCCGGGCTACGAGCAGTACTTC	CASSIGPGYEQYF
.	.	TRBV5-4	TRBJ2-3	TGTGCCAGCAGCTTGGGTTATGGGACCTACCCCACAGATACGCAGTATTTT	CASSLGYGTYPTDTQYF
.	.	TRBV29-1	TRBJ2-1	TGCAGCGTTGAAGATCAAGAGGGACGGTACAGTGAGCAGTTCTTC	CSVEDQEGRYSEQFF
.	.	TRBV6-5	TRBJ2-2	TGTGCCAGCAGTTCTAGCGCCACCGGGGAGCTGTTTTTT	CASSSSATGELFF
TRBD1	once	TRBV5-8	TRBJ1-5	TGTGCCAGCAGCTCTTGGGACAGGGGGCTTGGAAGTCAGCCCCAGCATTTT	CASSSWDRGLGSQPQHF
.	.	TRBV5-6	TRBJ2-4	TGTGCCAGCAGCTTGGGTGGGATGGACATTCAGTACTTC	CASSLGGMDIQYF
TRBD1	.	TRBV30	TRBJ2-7	TGTGCCTGGAGTTTCCCGGGACAGGCCACCCACGAGCAGTACTTC	CAWSFPGQATHEQYF
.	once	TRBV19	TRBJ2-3	TGTGCCAGTAGTGCGCACCTATATTCCCCCACAGATACGCAGTATTTT	CASSAHLYSPTDTQYF
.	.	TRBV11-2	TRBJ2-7	TGTGCCAGCAGCCTAACATCAGCGGGCTACGAGCAGTACTTC	CASSLTSAGYEQYF
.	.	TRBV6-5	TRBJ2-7	TGTGCCAGCAGTTACTCGAAGTCCGGAGACGAGCAGTACTTC	CASSYSKSGDEQYF
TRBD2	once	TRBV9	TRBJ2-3	TGTGCCAGCAGCGTAGGGGGACTAGCGGGAGTTTCAGATACGCAGTATTTT	CASSVGGLAGVSDTQYF
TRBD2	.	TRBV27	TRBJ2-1	TGTGCCAGCAGTTTAATCAGCGGGAGCTCCTACAATGAGCAGTTCTTC	CASSLISGSSYNEQFF
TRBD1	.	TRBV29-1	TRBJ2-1	TGCAGCGTTGAAGATGGAATAACAGGGGTTGTGGATTTTAATGAGCAGTTCTTC	CSVEDGITGVVDFNEQFF
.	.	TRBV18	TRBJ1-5	TGTGCCAGCTCACCATGGGGTGAGAATAGCAATCAGCCCCAGCATTTT	CASSPWGENSNQPQHF
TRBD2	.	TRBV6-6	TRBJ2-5	TGTGCCAGCAGTTATACTAGCGGATACTTCGGGGAGACCCAGTACTTC	CASSYTSGYFGETQYF
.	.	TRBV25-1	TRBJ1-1	TGTGCCAGCAGGCCTAGTGTGATGAACACTGAAGCTTTCTTT	CASRPSVMNTEAFF
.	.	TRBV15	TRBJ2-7	TGTGCCACCAGCCTTATAGACAGACCCTCGGTACGCTCCTACGAGCAGTACTTC	CATSLIDRPSVRSYEQYF
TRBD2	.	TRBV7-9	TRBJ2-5	TGTGCCAGCAGCCCGCCCCCACTAGCGGGAAGTGAGACCCAGTACTTC	CASSPPPLAGSETQYF
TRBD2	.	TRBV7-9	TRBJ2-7	TGTGCCAGCAGCTCCACCTTTGGGCGGGAGATCTACGAGCAGTACTTC	CASSSTFGREIYEQYF
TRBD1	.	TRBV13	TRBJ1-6	TGTGCCAGCAGCTTCAGGGGGACGGATTCACCCCTCCACTTT	CASSFRGTDSPLHF
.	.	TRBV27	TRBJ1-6	TGTGCCAGCAGTTTCTCTTTCGACTATAATTCACCCCTCCACTTT	CASSFSFDYNSPLHF
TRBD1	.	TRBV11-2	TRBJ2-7	TGTGCCAGCAGCTTGGGACAGGGTACCGAGCAGTACTTC	CASSLGQGTEQYF
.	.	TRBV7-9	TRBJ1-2	TGTGCCAGCAGCTTTACGACAGTGGGGGGCTATGGCTACACCTTC	CASSFTTVGGYGYTF